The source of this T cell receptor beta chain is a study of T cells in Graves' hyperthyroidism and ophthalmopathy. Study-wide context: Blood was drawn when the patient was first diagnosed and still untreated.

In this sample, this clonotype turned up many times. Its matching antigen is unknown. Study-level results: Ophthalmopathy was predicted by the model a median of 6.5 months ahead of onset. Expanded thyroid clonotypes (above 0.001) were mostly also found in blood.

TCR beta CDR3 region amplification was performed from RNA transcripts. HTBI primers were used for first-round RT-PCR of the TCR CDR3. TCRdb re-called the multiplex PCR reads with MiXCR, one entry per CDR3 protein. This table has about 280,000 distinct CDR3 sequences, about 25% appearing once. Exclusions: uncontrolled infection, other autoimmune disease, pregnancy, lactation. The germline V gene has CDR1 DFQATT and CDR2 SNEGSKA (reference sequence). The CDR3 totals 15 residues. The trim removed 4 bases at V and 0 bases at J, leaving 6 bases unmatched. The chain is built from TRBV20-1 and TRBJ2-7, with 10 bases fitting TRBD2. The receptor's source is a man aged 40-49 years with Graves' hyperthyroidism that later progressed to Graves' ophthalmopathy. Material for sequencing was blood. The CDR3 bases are TGCAGTGCTACTAGCGGGAGTCCCAGCTCCTACGAGCAGTACTTC. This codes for CSATSGSPSSYEQYF.